This paragraph reports one TCR beta chain. Under the authors' procedure: From reference gene primer amplification, estimates of nucleated cell counts were derived. Clones were sequenced by immunoSEQ multiplex PCR, and TCRdb holds only the in-frame ones, with some missing. The V and J calls and clone size were taken over from that table, and D and trimming were inferred from the DNA. The table lists 45,000 to 55,000 clones, 85% to 90% of them singletons. V was cut by 3 bases and J by 0 bases, with 9 bases left in between. This CDR3 is built from 15 residues. In germline, CDR1 is MDHEN, CDR2 SYDVKM. This record comes from a study of blood T cell repertoires in COVID-19. As for the study in general: The origin of the acute and convalescent COVID-19 samples was the United States, Italy and Spain. Sample material is recorded as cDNA or gDNA derived from T cells, B-cell-depleted T cells, or PBMCs.

The specimen sequenced was peripheral blood. This TCR was recovered from a human donor in a cohort sampled during active COVID-19. The V call is TRBV28, the J call TRBJ2-1, with D maybe TRBD1 (6 bases). The CDR3 region has the DNA TGTGCCAGCAGTTTTGAGACAGGCTCCTACAATGAGCAGTTCTTC. This gives the protein CASSFETGSYNEQFF.